A single sample gave rise to the 24 T cell receptor beta chains below, sequenced in a study of CD8 T cells in ankylosing spondylitis. Study-wide results and caveats: Within ankylosing spondylitis blood, a TCR beta motif made up of several highly homologous variants appeared to be characteristic.

These receptors have no identified antigens. TCRdb reanalysed the 5' RACE reads using MiXCR and keeps one entry per CDR3 protein. The repertoire holds about 510,000 distinct CDR3 sequences, with roughly 5.3% as singletons. The sequenced sample was blood, either unsorted or a sorted T cell fraction (not recorded which). The receptors shown here come from a male donor with ankylosing spondylitis.

At least ten counts were recorded for this clonotype. This chain connects TRBV6-2 or TRBV6-3 to TRBJ2-7; 13 bases align to TRBD2. V trimming: 2 bases; J trimming: 3 bases; junction bases outside the gene matches: 1. The CDR3 contains 15 residues. Per the germline V gene, CDR1 is MNHEY and CDR2 is SVGEGT. Here the CDR3 DNA reads TGTGCCAGCAGTTACCGGACTAGCGGGGGCTACGAGCAGTACTTC. It is translated as CASSYRTSGGYEQYF.

This chain links TRBV7-2 with TRBJ2-7; no clear D gene. V was pared by 8 bases and J by 0 bases, with 8 bases between. The V gene's germline CDR1 is SGHTA and CDR2 FQGNSA. The CDR3 is made up of 12 amino acids. CDR3 nucleotide sequence: TGTGCCAGCGGAGACTTCTCCTACGAGCAGTACTTC. Protein product: CASGDFSYEQYF.

Ten or more counts support this clonotype. The J gene is TRBJ2-5, the V gene TRBV7-9; D unresolved. This CDR3 is 12 amino acids long. Trimming pared 5 bases from V and 7 bases from J, leaving 11 bases between. Germline V CDR1 and CDR2: SEHNR, FQNEAQ (reference sequence). CDR3 in amino acids: CASSQILMTQYF. The CDR3 bases are TGTGCCAGCAGCCAAATCCTCATGACCCAGTACTTC.

This clonotype was counted ten times or more. The V call is TRBV7-2, the J call TRBJ1-2, with 9 bases aligning to TRBD1. The CDR3 length is 16 residues. CDR1 is SGHTA and CDR2 is FQGNSA in the germline V gene. J lost 7 bases, V lost 6 bases, and 15 bases had no gene match. CDR3 DNA sequence: TGTGCCAGCAGTCTTAATCCGGGACAGGGTGGACGTGGCTACACCTTC. It codes for CASSLNPGQGGRGYTF.

The sample holds many counts of this clonotype. The chain uses TRBV30 and TRBJ1-2; 7 bases map to TRBD1. The trim removed 0 bases at V and 8 bases at J, leaving 9 bases unmatched. This CDR3 has 14 residues. Germline-derived CDR1 and CDR2 are GTSNPN and SVGIG (reference sequence). CDR3 residues: CAWSVQQGLRGYTF. CDR3 nucleotide sequence: TGTGCCTGGAGTGTACAACAGGGGCTGAGGGGCTACACCTTC.

This clonotype was seen at least ten times. The chain joins TRBV5-1 to TRBJ2-5, with 7 bases matching TRBD2. The CDR3 runs to 15 residues. Germline V gives CDR1 SGHRS, CDR2 YFSETQ. Germline trimming cut 1 base from V and 4 bases from J; bases unmatched to any gene: 7. The CDR3 DNA is TGCGCCAGCAGCTTGCGCGGGAGTTCGTCAGAGACCCAGTACTTC. It codes for CASSLRGSSSETQYF.

This clonotype was seen at least ten times. This chain links TRBV29-1 with TRBJ1-4; D not certain. The germline V gene encodes CDR1 SQVTM and CDR2 ANQGSEA. The V end was cut by 4 bases, the J end by 3 bases, with 9 bases between. CDR3 size: 13 residues. The CDR3 reads CSVGRGANEKLFF. CDR3 nucleotide sequence: TGCAGCGTTGGACGAGGAGCTAATGAAAAACTGTTTTTT.

This clonotype was picked up many times. V gene TRBV4-1 combines with J gene TRBJ1-2, with 8 bases lining up with TRBD1. The ends lost 3 bases at V and 6 bases at J; junction bases unmatched: 15. Germline CDR1 is MGHRA and CDR2 is YSYEKL. The CDR3 is 17 amino acids. CDR3 in DNA: TGCGCCAGCAGCCAGTTGGGGACAGGACGAGGGTTCAATGGCTACACCTTC. The encoded protein is CASSQLGTGRGFNGYTF.

Remarks on this clonotype: Just one base apart from a much larger clone, this may be a read error. The chain uses TRBV29-1 and TRBJ1-2; D unclear. The germline V gene has CDR1 SQVTM and CDR2 ANQGSEA. This CDR3 is 13 amino acids long. In DNA, the CDR3 is TGCAGCGTTGGTCAGATGCTTAACTATGACTACACCTTC. It codes for CSVGQMLNYDYTF.

This clonotype was counted many times. The rearrangement links TRBV11-1 to TRBJ2-1; 15 nucleotides align to TRBD2. Germline loops: CDR1 SGHAT, CDR2 FQDESV (reference sequence). The CDR3 contains 19 residues. The ends lost 5 bases at V and 0 bases at J; junction bases unmatched: 8. CDR3 loop: CASSDPGLAGGPSYNEQFF. For the CDR3, the DNA is TGTGCCAGCAGCGATCCGGGACTAGCGGGAGGCCCCTCCTACAATGAGCAGTTCTTC.

This clonotype was seen repeatedly, ten times or more. The chain couples TRBV11-2 to TRBJ1-5; D unresolved. This CDR3 comprises 16 residues. The V and J ends lost 5 bases and 0 bases respectively, with 14 bases between them. The germline CDR1 and CDR2 sequences are SGHAT and FQNNGV. The CDR3 DNA reads as TGTGCCAGCAGCACCAATGATCTCTATAGCAATCAGCCCCAGCATTTT. This encodes CASSTNDLYSNQPQHF.

This clonotype was seen more than once but under ten times. The chain carries TRBV5-4 and TRBJ2-5; 9 bases map to TRBD1. With 2 bases clipped from V and 5 bases from J, the junction kept 10 bases outside the gene matches. The CDR3 sequence is 16 residues long. In germline, CDR1 is SGHNT, CDR2 YYREEE (reference sequence). The CDR3 sequence is CASSFPRTGVVETQYF. CDR3 nucleotide sequence: TGTGCCAGCAGCTTCCCCCGGACAGGGGTAGTGGAGACCCAGTACTTC.

This clonotype was seen many times. The J gene is TRBJ2-7, the V gene TRBV5-1; a possible D gene is TRBD1 (5 bases). Germline V gene data show CDR1 as SGHRS and CDR2 as YFSETQ. V gave up 1 base and J gave up 6 bases, with 8 bases separating them. The CDR3 length is 12 residues. For the CDR3, the DNA is TGCGCCAGCAGCTTGACAGGTCTCGAGCAGTACTTC. This translates into CASSLTGLEQYF.

This clonotype was observed at least ten times. The J gene is TRBJ2-5, the V gene TRBV15; 7 nucleotides match TRBD1. CDR3 length equals 15 residues. Germline loops: CDR1 LNHNV, CDR2 YYDKDF (reference sequence). The V segment lost 1 base and the J segment 5 bases; nucleotides outside the gene matches: 7. DNA of the CDR3: TGTGCCACCAGCAGAGTAGGACAGGCTGGGGAGACCCAGTACTTC. This codes for CATSRVGQAGETQYF.

The chain recombines TRBV28 with TRBJ2-7; TRBD1 might be the D (5 bases). This CDR3 region has 14 residues. CDR1 is MDHEN, CDR2 SYDVKM, per germline. The V and J ends lost 3 bases and 0 bases respectively, with 9 bases between them. The CDR3 region is CASSFSTVSYEQYF. The DNA of the CDR3 is TGTGCCAGCAGTTTTTCGACAGTCTCCTACGAGCAGTACTTC.

This rearrangement joins TRBV20-1 to TRBJ2-7, with TRBD1 matching over 7 bases. With 4 bases clipped from V and 3 bases from J, the junction kept 18 bases outside the gene matches. The CDR3 consists of 17 residues. Germline lookup yields CDR1 DFQATT and CDR2 SNEGSKA (reference sequence). The CDR3 bases are TGCAGTGCTACTCCCGCTCCTCCGACAGGGTATTTCTACGAGCAGTACTTC. Its protein is CSATPAPPTGYFYEQYF.

The V and J genes are TRBV28 and TRBJ2-1; no firm D call. The germline CDR1 and CDR2 sequences are MDHEN and SYDVKM. V was cut by 5 bases and J by 6 bases, with 14 bases left in between. The CDR3 is 14 amino acids. The CDR3 loop is CASSLLGSTNEQFF. CDR3 nucleotides: TGTGCCAGCAGTCTCCTTGGTAGCACCAATGAGCAGTTCTTC.

In its sample, this clonotype was seen many times. The chain recombines TRBV29-1 with TRBJ2-6, with 8 nucleotides matching TRBD1. V shed 6 bases and J 2 bases; nucleotides not matched to a gene: 12. The CDR3 extends over 17 amino acids. Germline values: CDR1 SQVTM, CDR2 ANQGSEA. This chain's CDR3 is CSVRAVTGGTGANVLTF. The CDR3 DNA reads as TGCAGCGTCAGAGCAGTTACAGGGGGTACTGGGGCCAACGTCCTGACTTTC.

This clonotype showed up many times. The chain recombines TRBV27 with TRBJ2-7; a weak D match, TRBD1 (5 bases). This CDR3 region has 16 residues. CDR1 and CDR2 from the germline V gene are MNHEY and SMNVEV (reference sequence). V was clipped by 3 bases and J by 0 bases, with 15 bases between them. The CDR3 region has the DNA TGTGCCAGCAGTTTGTCCACAGGAGAAACCTCCTACGAGCAGTACTTC. Translation gives CASSLSTGETSYEQYF.

This clonotype has at least ten counts. The V and J genes are TRBV6-2 or TRBV6-3 and TRBJ2-7; D is possibly TRBD1 (5 bases). The CDR3 is made up of 16 amino acids. Trimming took off 5 bases at V and 4 bases at J, with 21 bases between the two ends. Looked up from germline, CDR1 is MNHEY and CDR2 is SVGEGT. CDR3 sequence (DNA): TGTGCCAGCAGTATCCCAACAGCCCTAGGGGCTTACGAGCAGTACTTC. Amino acids: CASSIPTALGAYEQYF.

This clonotype was detected many times. J is TRBJ1-5 and V is TRBV20-1; the D is unclear. Trimming took off 3 bases at V and 0 bases at J, with 15 bases between the two ends. This CDR3 is built from 16 residues. Germline values: CDR1 DFQATT, CDR2 SNEGSKA (reference sequence). CDR3 sequence reads: CSARQTLFDSNQPQHF. The CDR3 DNA follows: TGCAGTGCTAGGCAGACACTGTTCGATAGCAATCAGCCCCAGCATTTT.

This clonotype was seen at least ten times. The chain carries TRBV18 and TRBJ1-2; the D is unclear. This CDR3 is 15 amino acids long. V lost 3 bases and J lost 8, with 19 bases in between. Germline values: CDR1 KGHSH, CDR2 LQKENI. CDR3 residues: CASSPRSQGSGGYTF. The CDR3 DNA sequence: TGTGCCAGCTCACCTCGAAGTCAAGGGAGCGGGGGCTACACCTTC.

This clonotype came up many times. The V and J genes are TRBV6-5 and TRBJ1-5; D is possibly TRBD1 (5 bases). From germline, CDR1 is MNHEY and CDR2 SVGAGI. Trimming removed 5 bases at V and 4 bases at J, with 15 bases between. The CDR3 contains 15 residues. CDR3 sequence (DNA): TGTGCCAGCAGTCACCCGACGGGGGTTAATCAGCCCCAGCATTTT. Translating it yields CASSHPTGVNQPQHF.

This clonotype was observed a few times. This chain uses TRBV7-2 with TRBJ2-7; a weak D match, TRBD1 (5 bases). CDR3 length: 13 residues. The V end lost 1 base, the J end lost 6 bases, and 10 bases lay between the germline ends. CDR1 SGHTA and CDR2 FQGNSA come from the germline V gene. The CDR3 reads CASSLGTLREQYF. CDR3 DNA: TGTGCCAGCAGCTTAGGGACACTTCGCGAGCAGTACTTC.